The rows below give T cell receptor beta chains drawn from one sample of a study of cytomegalovirus exposure and HLA in healthy donors. The method was immunoSEQ multiplex PCR; TCRdb's version includes in-frame clones alone and lacks a portion of them. The sample contains about 140,000 clones, around 82% of which appear only once. Sequenced input: PBMCs. The receptor source for this set is a man aged 50-60 years in good health and CMV-seronegative. The CDR3 runs from the conserved cysteine through the conserved F or W. The D gene is left open where the match is weak. Clone size is stated in some rows and not others, as once, few, many or a class when expanded.

j_gene | d_gene | v_gene | abundance | CDR3nt | CDR3aa
TRBJ2-3 | . | TRBV28 | . | TGTGCCAGCAGTTTAGCCAGGTCTAGCACAGATACGCAGTATTTT | CASSLARSSTDTQYF
TRBJ2-3 | . | TRBV7-2 | . | TGTGCCAGCAGCACAGTCACAGATACGCAGTATTTT | CASSTVTDTQYF
TRBJ2-4 | . | TRBV4-1 | . | TGCGCCAGCAGCCAAGATAGTGAATGGGGGGTCGGCATTCAGTACTTC | CASSQDSEWGVGIQYF
TRBJ1-2 | . | TRBV6-4 | . | TGTGCCAGCAGCCCTCGGGGGGGCTTCTATGGCTACACCTTC | CASSPRGGFYGYTF
TRBJ2-7 | . | TRBV6-6 | . | TGTGCCAGCAGTACCGAAGCAACCTACGAGCAGTACTTC | CASSTEATYEQYF
TRBJ2-5 | TRBD2 | TRBV30 | few | TGTGCCTGGAGTGAGGGCCTAGCGGGAGGGCATAAAGAGACCCAGTACTTC | CAWSEGLAGGHKETQYF
TRBJ1-4 | . | TRBV5-1 | few | TGCGCCAGCAGCTTGGAAGGCGGAGATAATGAAAAACTGTTTTTT | CASSLEGGDNEKLFF
TRBJ1-6 | . | TRBV28 | once | TGTGCCAGCAGTTTCCAGGGTAATTCACCCCTCCACTTT | CASSFQGNSPLHF
TRBJ1-1 | . | TRBV5-5 | few | TGTGCCAGCAGCTTGGCAGGGTTCGGGGGGAACACTGAAGCTTTCTTT | CASSLAGFGGNTEAFF
TRBJ2-7 | TRBD2 | TRBV18 | . | TGTGTCAGCTCACCACATGTCGTGGGTGAACTAGCGCTGACCTACGAGCAGTACTTC | CVSSPHVVGELALTYEQYF
TRBJ2-7 | TRBD2 | TRBV19 | . | TGTGCCAGTAGCTCGACTAGCGGGGCTCTCGAGCAGTACTTC | CASSSTSGALEQYF
TRBJ1-1 | . | TRBV27 | . | TGTGCCAGCAGTTTCGGGACAACTCGGAACACTGAAGCTTTCTTT | CASSFGTTRNTEAFF
TRBJ2-2 | TRBD1 | TRBV6-6 | . | TGTGCCAGCAGACCCGACAGGGGCGCCGGGGAGCTGTTTTTT | CASRPDRGAGELFF
TRBJ1-1 | . | TRBV6-5 | . | TGTGCCAGCAGTCGACAGAGGGAAGCTTTCTTT | CASSRQREAFF
TRBJ1-5 | TRBD1 | TRBV30 | . | TGTGCCTGGAGTGTAGCAGGGGGTCAGCCCCAGCATTTT | CAWSVAGGQPQHF
TRBJ1-1 | TRBD1 | TRBV19 | . | TGTGCCAGTAGTATGCTCAGGGGGCCCACTGAAGCTTTCTTT | CASSMLRGPTEAFF
TRBJ2-7 | . | TRBV18 | . | TGTGCCAGCTCACCCGTCCGGGAAACCTACGAGCAGTACTTC | CASSPVRETYEQYF
TRBJ2-1 | TRBD2 | TRBV2 | . | TGTGCCAGCAGTGACCGTAGCGGGGGCTACAATGAGCAGTTCTTC | CASSDRSGGYNEQFF
TRBJ2-1 | . | TRBV5-1 | . | TGCGCCAGCAGCTCCGCCGGGGGCTCCTACAATGAGCAGTTCTTC | CASSSAGGSYNEQFF
TRBJ2-1 | TRBD2 | TRBV19 | . | TGTGCCAGTAGTGGACTAGCCATAATGAACAATGAGCAGTTCTTC | CASSGLAIMNNEQFF
TRBJ2-3 | TRBD1 | TRBV30 | few | TGTGCCTGGATGATAGGGGGCGCAGATACGCAGTATTTT | CAWMIGGADTQYF
TRBJ2-7 | . | TRBV5-1 | few | TGCGCCAGCAGCGCGGACAGGGAGGGTCCCTACGAGCAGTACTTC | CASSADREGPYEQYF
TRBJ2-1 | TRBD2 | TRBV19 | once | TGTGCCAGTAGTTGGGGGGGAATCTACAATGAGCAGTTCTTC | CASSWGGIYNEQFF
TRBJ1-1 | . | TRBV11-3 | . | TGTGCCAGCAGCTTCGGACAGCCGAACACTGAAGCTTTCTTT | CASSFGQPNTEAFF
TRBJ2-7 | . | TRBV6-1 | . | TGTGCCAGCAGTGGAGATGGACGGGGCGAGCAGTACTTC | CASSGDGRGEQYF
TRBJ2-7 | TRBD1 | TRBV11-2 | once | TGTGCCAGCAGCCCACGGGACAGGGTAGGGCACGAGCAGTACTTC | CASSPRDRVGHEQYF
TRBJ2-7 | . | TRBV19 | . | TGTGCCAGTAGTACACAGGGTGGAGGCGAGCAGTACTTC | CASSTQGGGEQYF
TRBJ1-1 | TRBD1 | TRBV6-6 | . | TGTGCCAGCAGTTATGCCGGGACAGGGAACACTGAAGCTTTCTTT | CASSYAGTGNTEAFF
TRBJ2-7 | . | TRBV18 | . | TGTGCCAGCTCACCACGTCCGGGATCCTACGAGCAGTACTTC | CASSPRPGSYEQYF
TRBJ2-2 | . | TRBV6-1 | . | TGTGCCAGCAGTGTAGGGACAACGAACACCGGGGAGCTGTTTTTT | CASSVGTTNTGELFF
TRBJ1-2 | . | TRBV6-1 | . | TGTGCCAGCAGTGAAGCCAAGGGTTGGGGCGGCTACACCTTC | CASSEAKGWGGYTF
TRBJ1-2 | TRBD1 | TRBV15 | . | TGTGCCACCAGCAGAGATTCAACAGGGGAAGACTATGGCTACACCTTC | CATSRDSTGEDYGYTF
TRBJ2-1 | . | TRBV5-1 | . | TGCGCCAGCAGCTTGGACACCAGGGCTGGGGGGGAGCAGTTCTTC | CASSLDTRAGGEQFF
TRBJ1-5 | TRBD1 | TRBV19 | . | TGTGCCAGTAGTCTCCGGACAGGGGGTCAGCCCCAGCATTTT | CASSLRTGGQPQHF
TRBJ1-1 | . | TRBV5-1 | few | TGCGCCAGCAGCTTGGGCAGAACCTACACTGAAGCTTTCTTT | CASSLGRTYTEAFF
TRBJ2-1 | . | TRBV4-2 | once | TGTGCCAGCAGCCAAGCACAGTCCTACAATGAGCAGTTCTTC | CASSQAQSYNEQFF
TRBJ2-1 | TRBD2 | TRBV13 | . | TGTGCCAGCAGCTTGACTAGCGGGAGGGCAGGGGAGCAGTTCTTC | CASSLTSGRAGEQFF
TRBJ1-1 | . | TRBV5-1 | once | TGCGCCAGCAGCGGGGACACTATGAACACTGAAGCTTTCTTT | CASSGDTMNTEAFF
TRBJ2-3 | . | TRBV11-3 | few | TGTGCCAGCAGCTTAGGAGAAGATACGCAGTATTTT | CASSLGEDTQYF
TRBJ2-7 | . | TRBV25-1 | . | TGTGCCAGCAGTGCCGTCGGTGCAGGGCAGTACTTC | CASSAVGAGQYF
TRBJ2-7 | . | TRBV11-3 | . | TGTGCCAGCAGCTTAGATCAGCGGTTTGGCGAGCAGTACTTC | CASSLDQRFGEQYF
TRBJ1-2 | TRBD1 | TRBV28 | . | TGTGCCAGCAGTTTAGAACAGGGGGCACAAAGGGGCTACACCTTC | CASSLEQGAQRGYTF
TRBJ1-1 | . | TRBV9 | . | TGTGCCAGCAGCGTAGTCGAAGTAGGGAGAGCTTTCTTT | CASSVVEVGRAFF
TRBJ2-3 | TRBD2 | TRBV2 | once | TGTGCCAGCAGTGGAAGCGGGAGTGGCACAGATACGCAGTATTTT | CASSGSGSGTDTQYF
TRBJ2-5 | . | TRBV7-2 | few | TGTGCCAGCAGCTTAGGTCCTACCCAAGAGACCCAGTACTTC | CASSLGPTQETQYF
TRBJ1-5 | . | TRBV6-1 | . | TGTACCAGCAGTGTCGACGCACCAGGGGTAACTAGCAATCAGCCCCAGCATTTT | CTSSVDAPGVTSNQPQHF
TRBJ1-5 | . | TRBV5-1 | . | TGCGCCAGCAGCTTGGAACACAGCAATCAGCCCCAGCATTTT | CASSLEHSNQPQHF